Included here is one T cell receptor beta chain sequence, with context. Its cognate antigen has yet to be identified. One base away there is no much larger clone; base qualities are not given. The data derive from a study of shared clonotypes between healthy human individuals (dated by TCRdb to 2019 to 2021). With respect to the entire study: A couple of women and a few men aged 18 to 49 years were included in the cohort. For each donor, CD4 naive and CD4 memory were each run on three plates, CD8 naive on two plates, and CD8 memory on one plate. To estimate repertoire size and how much clonotypes are shared between individuals, the study performed deep sequencing of blood TCR repertoires from about 5 healthy adults. Libraries were prepared and TCR repertoires were sequenced by different laboratories using diverse techniques, in order to increase sequencing depth and limit assay-specific biases. Each donor's leukapheresis produced roughly between roughly 0.85 and 10 billion PBMCs.

The donors were healthy, HIV-negative adults with no recently reported acute infections or vaccinations. Every donor was a Caucasian adult residing in Nashville, Tennessee, USA. CD4+ T cells were enriched through magnetic negative selection, after which naive cells were positively selected on CD45RA and the remaining negative fraction served as the memory subset. Blood was obtained by leukapheresis, after which PBMCs were separated by Ficoll-Histopaque density gradient centrifugation and cryopreserved in liquid nitrogen vapor phase. Analytical flow cytometry was used to check the purity and quantity of each magnetically sorted T cell population. Genomic DNA was isolated from every sorted fraction and measured by UV absorbance on a Nanodrop 2000c. The CDR3 runs 18 amino acids, cysteine and phenylalanine included. Only CDR3 DNA remains: 54 bases, in frame from the first base. Trimming removed 5 bases from V and 5 bases from J, leaving 22 bases between the germline ends.

TCR CDR3 regions were amplified from genomic DNA by multiplex PCR using the deep immunoSEQ assay. For each cell subset, the extracted genomic DNA was distributed evenly across all wells of several immunoSEQ 96-well plates, and each plate served as one replicate. Each replicate PCR for sorted subsets received roughly 0.2 ug genomic DNA, equal to around 32,000 T cell genomes. The purified libraries were quantified using a Qubit 3.0 fluorometer, sized with a Bioanalyzer 2100, and then quantified again using the KAPA Library Quantification kit. Each immunoSEQ 96-well plate was sequenced on its own single-read 150-cycle Illumina NextSeq 550 flow cell. In the original analysis: Because only junctional sequences without quality scores were contained in the immunoSEQ output, filtering matching that applied to full-length reads could not be performed. Sequences were annotated with PyIR, a Python wrapper for IgBLAST v1.9, using IMGT germline references to assign V/J genes and CDR3. Reads were filtered out if the reads had weak V/J assignments (E-value above 1e-6), no CDR3, stop codons, out-of-frame junctions, or ambiguous translated residues. A V3J clonotype was defined by an identical inferred V gene, J gene, and CDR3 amino acid sequence. Percentage overlap between repertoires was calculated by dividing the number of shared unique clonotypes by the size of the smaller repertoire. RTK rarefaction, the Chao1 estimator, and Recon v2.1 estimates of unobserved clonotypes were used to assess repertoire richness. Generation probabilities for all TCRbeta clonotypes obtained by the gDNA method from a few donors were computed using OLGA. TCRdb took this table from immuneACCESS and kept in-frame rearrangements with V and J called. Such tables lack part of the clones; where checked against another copy, unresolved V genes explain under half of the gap, and the rest is unexplained. V and J calls and clone size are copied from that table; D and trimming were computed from the DNA. Here the sample has a few million clones; about 92% occur a single time. The ten largest clonotypes hold about 0.39% of the sample.

Overall results and qualifications from the work: Compared with non-shared clonotypes, the clonotypes found in all four sorted-subset donors had higher generation probabilities. Naive subsets generally had larger estimated clonotype richness than memory subsets. Rarefaction of sorted-subset datasets indicated incomplete sequencing despite the large sequencing depth. Because the study included a small number of donors, the genetic and exposure-history diversity represented was limited. Pairwise subsampling indicated that sequencing depth was expected to affect the degree of clonotype sharing among donors. Sharing across several donors was observed for around 5% of naive CD4, about 3.2% of naive CD8, 2% to 2.5% of memory CD4, and approximately 0.41% of memory CD8 clonotypes. Sampling was restricted to blood, and TCR repertoires in tissue are likely to differ from TCR repertoires in blood.

This receptor was obtained from a man aged 18-30 years in good health. Some clones in this sample may be carry-over from other donors' samples. Specimen: naive CD4+ T cells from PBMCs. Interpreted using the paper, the cell subset or site label stands for: CD45RA+ positively selected. The chain employs TRBV7-1 and TRBJ2-6, with TRBD1 as a weak D call on 5 bases. TRBV7-1 is an ORF; its function is uncertain. For the CDR3, the sequence is CASSKNYPGQSRANVLTF. The nucleotides are TGTGCCAGCAGCAAAAACTATCCAGGACAAAGTCGGGCCAACGTCCTGACTTTC.